This TCR beta chain was sequenced in a study of shared clonotypes between healthy human individuals. The wider study: The cohort comprised a couple of women and a few men. Their ages spanned 18 to 49 years. The study's findings and limits: Among the subsets, naive ones generally showed larger estimated richness than memory ones. Sequencing of the sorted subsets was shown by rarefaction to be incomplete despite large depth.

Per the germline V gene, CDR1 is SGHVS and CDR2 is FQNEAQ. CDR3 length equals 16 residues. Trimming stripped 1 base from V and 4 bases from J, with 14 bases between. Libraries were prepared by immunoSEQ multiplex PCR; TCRdb keeps only in-frame clonotypes and omits some of them. The data hold more than 2 million clones, with 90% to 95% observed a single time. Regarding this clone: Its antigen is as yet unknown.

CD45RO negativity and positive selection for CCR7 defined naive CD8 cells, a population that excluded terminally differentiated effector memory CD45RA+ cells. Input material: naive CD8+ T cells from PBMCs. This clonotype was obtained from a man aged 18-30 years in good health. Some clones in this sample may be carry-over from other donors' samples. The rearrangement links TRBV7-8 to TRBJ2-1; possibly TRBD2 for D (5 bases). The CDR3 loop reads CASSLGPVTSYNEQFF. The CDR3 nucleotides read TGTGCCAGCAGCTTAGGACCAGTCACTAGTTACAATGAGCAGTTCTTC.